This T cell receptor beta chain stems from a study of T cell repertoires in cytomegalovirus infection. As for the study in general: HLA-B-restricted CMV epitopes that are well studied were used alongside recently identified HLA-C-restricted ones. From public TCR beta signatures came an indication of both CMV infection and matching HLA type. Findings of the study overall: Identification of carriers of CMV plus the relevant HLA was performed using cumulative public TCR beta family frequency. Across the ex vivo response, the dominant clonotypes were HLA-C-restricted CMV-specific TCR beta clonotypes.

Each CDR3 protein is one row after TCRdb ran MiXCR on the reads. The table records 200,000 or so distinct CDR3 sequences, about 39% of them present only once. This CDR3 is built from 14 residues. Germline V gene data show CDR1 as SNHLY and CDR2 as FYNNEI. V lost 6 bases to trimming and J lost 3 bases, with 12 bases between them. On this clonotype itself: Its target is not known.

The material was CD8+ T cells from cultured PBMCs, obtained from culture after CMV antigen stimulation. V and J are TRBV2 and TRBJ1-5, with TRBD1 as a possible D gene (5 bases). The origin of this receptor is a human donor in good health (CMV status not recorded). Some clones in this sample may be carry-over from other donors' samples. Written as DNA, the CDR3 is TGTGCCAGCAGGCCCGGGACTTCCAATCAGCCCCAGCATTTT. This gives the protein CASRPGTSNQPQHF.